This TCR beta chain was sequenced for a study of response to subunit inactivated influenza vaccine. Points from the study as a whole: The study's authors posited that every seasonal influenza vaccination enlists few new T cells.

TCRdb analysed the RT-PCR reads with MiXCR anew, one entry per CDR3 protein. The repertoire holds approximately 520,000 distinct CDR3 sequences, with roughly 27% as singletons. Details on this clonotype: Its target is unknown.

CDR1 and CDR2 (germline): SGHTS, YDEGEE. Trimming cost V 4 bases and J 6 bases, with 17 bases left between them. The CDR3 loop spans 14 amino acids. The source was CD4+ T cells sorted from PBMCs, collected approximately 5 days after vaccination. This chain links TRBV5-8 with TRBJ2-7; D remains ambiguous. The receptor comes from a man in his fifties who received an inactivated influenza vaccine. CDR3: CASSLTVPPGEQYF. The CDR3 DNA is TGTGCCAGCAGCCTGACGGTCCCCCCCGGCGAGCAGTACTTC.